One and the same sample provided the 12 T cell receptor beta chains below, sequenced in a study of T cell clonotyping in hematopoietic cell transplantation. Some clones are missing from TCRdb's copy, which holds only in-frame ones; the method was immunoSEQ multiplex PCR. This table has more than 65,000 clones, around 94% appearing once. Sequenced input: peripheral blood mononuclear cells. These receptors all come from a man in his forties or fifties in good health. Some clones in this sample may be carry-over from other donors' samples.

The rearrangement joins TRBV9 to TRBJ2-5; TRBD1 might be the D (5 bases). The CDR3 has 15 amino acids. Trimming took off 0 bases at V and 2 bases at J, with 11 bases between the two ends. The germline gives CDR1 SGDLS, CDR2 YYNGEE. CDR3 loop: CASSVEGWRQETQYF. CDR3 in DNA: TGTGCCAGCAGCGTAGAGGGGTGGCGGCAAGAGACCCAGTACTTC. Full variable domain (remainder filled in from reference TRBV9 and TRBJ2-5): DSGVTQTPKHLITATGQRVTLRCSPRSGDLSVYWYQQSLDQGLQFLIQYYNGEERAKGNILERFSAQQFPDLHSELNLSSLELGDSALYFCASSVEGWRQETQYFGPGTRLLVL.

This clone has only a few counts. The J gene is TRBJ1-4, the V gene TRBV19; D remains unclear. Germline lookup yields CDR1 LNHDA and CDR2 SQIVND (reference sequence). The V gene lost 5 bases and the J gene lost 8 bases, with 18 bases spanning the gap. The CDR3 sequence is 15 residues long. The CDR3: CASSVTKGVREKLFF. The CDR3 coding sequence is TGTGCCAGTAGTGTTACAAAGGGCGTTCGGGAAAAACTGTTTTTT.

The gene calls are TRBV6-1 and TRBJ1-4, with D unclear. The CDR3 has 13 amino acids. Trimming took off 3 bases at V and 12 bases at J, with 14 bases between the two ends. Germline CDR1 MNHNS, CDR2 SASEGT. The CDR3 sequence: CASSEGVWVELFF. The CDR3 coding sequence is TGTGCCAGCAGTGAGGGCGTCTGGGTGGAACTGTTTTTT.

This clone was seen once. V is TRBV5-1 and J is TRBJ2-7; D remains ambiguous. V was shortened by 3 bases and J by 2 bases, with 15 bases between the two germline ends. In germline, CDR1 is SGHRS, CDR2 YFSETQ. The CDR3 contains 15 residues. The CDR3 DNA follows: TGCGCCAGCAGCTACGGCAGCGCTCCTACCTACGAGCAGTACTTC. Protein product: CASSYGSAPTYEQYF.

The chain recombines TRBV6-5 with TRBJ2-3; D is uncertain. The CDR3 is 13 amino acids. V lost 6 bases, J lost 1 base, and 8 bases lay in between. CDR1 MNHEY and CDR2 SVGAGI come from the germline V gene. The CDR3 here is CASSPGGTDTQYF. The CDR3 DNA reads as TGTGCCAGCAGCCCTGGGGGCACAGATACGCAGTATTTT.

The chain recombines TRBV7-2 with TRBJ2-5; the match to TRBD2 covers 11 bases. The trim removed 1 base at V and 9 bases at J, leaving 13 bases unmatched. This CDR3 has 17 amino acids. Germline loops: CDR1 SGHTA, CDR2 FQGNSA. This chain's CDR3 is CASSLVLAGAPGGAQYF. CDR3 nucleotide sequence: TGTGCCAGCAGCTTAGTACTAGCGGGGGCCCCAGGGGGGGCCCAGTACTTC.

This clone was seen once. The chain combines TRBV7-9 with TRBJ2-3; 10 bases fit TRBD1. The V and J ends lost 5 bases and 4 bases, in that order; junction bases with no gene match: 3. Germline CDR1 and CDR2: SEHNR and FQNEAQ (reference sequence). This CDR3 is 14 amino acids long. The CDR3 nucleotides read TGTGCCAGCAGCCTAGGACAGGGGGCAGATACGCAGTATTTT. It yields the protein CASSLGQGADTQYF.

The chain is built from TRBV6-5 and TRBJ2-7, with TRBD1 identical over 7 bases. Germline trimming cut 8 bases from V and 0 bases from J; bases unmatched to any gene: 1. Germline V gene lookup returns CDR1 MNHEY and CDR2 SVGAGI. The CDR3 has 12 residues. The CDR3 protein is CASGDSSYEQYF. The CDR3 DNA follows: TGTGCCAGCGGGGACAGCTCCTACGAGCAGTACTTC.

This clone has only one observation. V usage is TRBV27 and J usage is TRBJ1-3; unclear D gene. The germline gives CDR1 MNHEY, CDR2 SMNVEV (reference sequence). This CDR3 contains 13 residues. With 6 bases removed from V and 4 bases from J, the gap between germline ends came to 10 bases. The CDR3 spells CASSPRAGNTIYF. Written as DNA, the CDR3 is TGTGCCAGCAGCCCCAGAGCAGGAAACACCATATATTTT.

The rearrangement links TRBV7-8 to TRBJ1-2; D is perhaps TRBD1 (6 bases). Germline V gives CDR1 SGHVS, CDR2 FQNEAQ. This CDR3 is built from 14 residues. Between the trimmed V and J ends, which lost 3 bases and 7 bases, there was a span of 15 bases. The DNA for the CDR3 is TGTGCCAGCAGCTTTTTTCGGGGGGCCGGTGGCTACACCTTC. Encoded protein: CASSFFRGAGGYTF.

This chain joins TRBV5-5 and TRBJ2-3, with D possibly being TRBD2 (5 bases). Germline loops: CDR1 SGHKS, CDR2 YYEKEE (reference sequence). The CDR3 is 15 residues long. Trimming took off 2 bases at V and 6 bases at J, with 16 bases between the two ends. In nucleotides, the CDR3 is TGTGCCAGCAGCTTAAGCGGTCCTAGGAGGGATACGCAGTATTTT. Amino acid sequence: CASSLSGPRRDTQYF. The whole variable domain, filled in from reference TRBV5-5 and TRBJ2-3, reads DAGVTQSPTHLIKTRGQQVTLRCSPISGHKSVSWYQQVLGQGPQFIFQYYEKEERGRGNFPDRFSARQFPNYSSELNVNALLLGDSALYLCASSLSGPRRDTQYFGPGTRLTVL.

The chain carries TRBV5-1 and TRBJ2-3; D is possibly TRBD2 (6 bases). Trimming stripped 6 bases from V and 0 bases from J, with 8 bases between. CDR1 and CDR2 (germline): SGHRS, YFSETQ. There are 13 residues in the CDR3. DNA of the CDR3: TGCGCCAGCAACAGCGGGAGCACAGATACGCAGTATTTT. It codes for CASNSGSTDTQYF.